This T cell receptor beta chain was recorded in a study of patients and donors after allogeneic stem cell transplantation. Each CDR3 protein gets one entry after TCRdb re-called the RT-PCR reads with MiXCR. In the table there are roughly 960,000 distinct CDR3 sequences, around 17% of which are singletons. CDR1 and CDR2 from the germline V gene are ENHRY and SYGVKD. The V and J ends lost 3 bases and 10 bases, in that order; junction bases with no gene match: 5. This CDR3 region has 14 residues. This clonotype has at least ten counts. Material: blood, either unsorted or a sorted T cell fraction (not recorded which). The receptor's source is a human donor who was either an allogeneic HSCT recipient or a stem cell or donor lymphocyte infusion donor (not recorded which). It is not recorded whose cells these are; they may come from a transplant donor. This chain connects TRBV10-3 to TRBJ2-6; 8 positions match TRBD1. The CDR3, as DNA: TGTGCCATCAGTGAAAGGGACAGGACTAACGTCCTGACTTTC. The encoded protein is CAISERDRTNVLTF.